Below, 27 T cell receptor beta chains from the same sample are listed, as sequenced in a study of T cells in Graves' hyperthyroidism and ophthalmopathy. Researchers amplified the TCR beta CDR3 regions from RNA transcripts. The primer set for the first-round RT-PCR of the TCR CDR3 was HTBI. MiXCR was run by TCRdb on the multiplex PCR reads, yielding one entry per CDR3 protein. The sample contains more than 500,000 distinct CDR3 sequences, about 15% of which appear only once. The sample comprised blood. The receptors here all came from a middle-aged woman with Graves' ophthalmopathy.

The chain employs TRBV9 and TRBJ2-1; possibly TRBD2 for D (5 bases). Germline values: CDR1 SGDLS, CDR2 YYNGEE. The V and J ends lost 0 bases and 0 bases respectively, with 7 bases between them. The CDR3 runs 15 residues. The DNA for the CDR3 is TGTGCCAGCAGCGTAGCTAGCAGCTCCTACAATGAGCAGTTCTTC. Its translation: CASSVASSSYNEQFF. Drawing the rest from reference TRBV9 and TRBJ2-1, the complete variable domain is DSGVTQTPKHLITATGQRVTLRCSPRSGDLSVYWYQQSLDQGLQFLIQYYNGEERAKGNILERFSAQQFPDLHSELNLSSLELGDSALYFCASSVASSSYNEQFFGPGTRLTVL.

This clonotype was seen ten or more times. The chain couples TRBV6-1 to TRBJ1-1; D remains unclear. The germline gives CDR1 MNHNS, CDR2 SASEGT. The CDR3 loop spans 12 amino acids. Trimming took 1 base from V and 8 from J, leaving 8 bases between them. The CDR3 bases are TGTGCCAGCAGTGAAGGGTTTTCCGAAGCTTTCTTT. Encoded protein: CASSEGFSEAFF.

This chain uses TRBV10-1 with TRBJ1-5; possible D gene TRBD1, 5 bases. The CDR3 totals 15 residues. V lost 2 bases and J lost 4, with 12 bases in between. CDR1 and CDR2 from the germline V gene are WNHNN and SYGVQD (reference sequence). In DNA form, the CDR3 reads TGCGCCAGCAGTGAGCCAGGGACGGTGAATCAGCCCCAGCATTTT. It translates to CASSEPGTVNQPQHF.

This clonotype was detected ten times or more. The V gene is TRBV15, the J gene TRBJ2-7; 8 bases fit TRBD2. J gave up 2 bases and V 5 bases, and 2 bases lay outside the gene matches. Germline loops: CDR1 LNHNV, CDR2 YYDKDF (reference sequence). The CDR3 runs to 13 residues. CDR3 loop: CATSSGGPYEQYF. Here the CDR3 DNA reads TGTGCCACCAGCTCGGGAGGGCCCTACGAGCAGTACTTC.

Many counts were recorded for this clonotype. The rearrangement links TRBV28 to TRBJ2-5; the D is unclear. The CDR3 runs to 12 residues. Trimming took off 6 bases at V and 4 bases at J, with 9 bases between the two ends. Looked up from germline, CDR1 is MDHEN and CDR2 is SYDVKM. The CDR3, as DNA: TGTGCCAGCAGGACTCCCCTAGAGACCCAGTACTTC. Its protein product is CASRTPLETQYF. Filled out from reference TRBV28 and TRBJ2-5, the complete variable domain reads DVKVTQSSRYLVKRTGEKVFLECVQDMDHENMFWYRQDPGLGLRLIYFSYDVKMKEKGDIPEGYSVSREKKERFSLILESASTNQTSMYLCASRTPLETQYFGPGTRLLVL.

This clonotype was observed a few times. V usage is TRBV13 and J usage is TRBJ2-5; 9 bases match TRBD1. Per germline, CDR1 PRHDT and CDR2 FYEKMQ (reference sequence). There are 18 residues in the CDR3. J lost 1 base, V lost 4 bases, and 13 bases had no gene match. CDR3 bases: TGTGCCAGCAGCTATGGGACAGGGAAGGGTTGGTCCCAAGAGACCCAGTACTTC. Encoded protein: CASSYGTGKGWSQETQYF.

In its sample, this clonotype was seen a few times. This chain links TRBV4-3 with TRBJ1-5, with 8 bases identical to TRBD1. Germline CDR1 and CDR2: LGHNA and YSLEER. The CDR3 loop spans 16 amino acids. V lost 0 bases, J lost 6 bases, and 7 bases stayed unmatched. The CDR3 reads CASSQDYGQGGQPQHF. DNA for the CDR3: TGCGCCAGCAGCCAAGACTATGGACAGGGCGGTCAGCCCCAGCATTTT.

This clonotype has ten or more counts. The chain couples TRBV19 to TRBJ1-1; 8 bases map to TRBD1. With 6 bases clipped from V and 0 bases from J, the junction kept 6 bases outside the gene matches. Germline loops: CDR1 LNHDA, CDR2 SQIVND (reference sequence). This CDR3 spans 15 amino acids. The CDR3 DNA reads as TGTGCCAGTAGATTCAGGGGGCGGATGAACACTGAAGCTTTCTTT. Amino acids: CASRFRGRMNTEAFF.

This clonotype showed up many times. The chain recombines TRBV4-1 with TRBJ1-2; D is ambiguous. The CDR3 is 13 residues long. Germline V gene data show CDR1 as MGHRA and CDR2 as YSYEKL. V was pared by 0 bases and J by 2 bases, with 4 bases between. Written as DNA, the CDR3 is TGCGCCAGCAGCCAAGAGGAGAACTATGGCTACACCTTC. Residues: CASSQEENYGYTF.

This chain joins TRBV6-5 and TRBJ2-5; 9 positions agree with TRBD1. Germline CDR1 reads MNHEY; CDR2 reads SVGAGI. The V segment lost 4 bases and the J segment 4 bases; nucleotides outside the gene matches: 10. CDR3 length: 16 residues. The DNA of the CDR3 is TGTGCCAGCAGTTTCACTTTACAGGGGGCGGGAGAGACCCAGTACTTC. This encodes CASSFTLQGAGETQYF.

This clonotype has a count of ten or more. This chain connects TRBV20-1 to TRBJ2-7; either TRBD1 or TRBD2 may supply D (7 bases each). From germline, CDR1 is DFQATT and CDR2 SNEGSKA (reference sequence). Trimming cost V 3 bases and J 7 bases, with 19 bases left between them. The CDR3 consists of 14 residues. CDR3 protein: CSASLQGQGGEQYF. CDR3 coding DNA: TGCAGTGCTAGTTTACAGGGGCAGGGAGGGGAGCAGTACTTC.

This clonotype has only a few counts. The V gene is TRBV28, the J gene TRBJ2-3, with D maybe TRBD1 (5 bases). The CDR3 loop spans 15 amino acids. The germline V gene has CDR1 MDHEN and CDR2 SYDVKM. V lost 8 bases and J 4 bases, leaving 19 bases between the germline ends. The chain's CDR3 is CASREQVQAPDTQYF. CDR3 DNA sequence: TGTGCCAGCCGCGAACAGGTCCAAGCACCAGATACGCAGTATTTT. Combining the CDR3 with reference TRBV28 and TRBJ2-3 gives the whole variable domain DVKVTQSSRYLVKRTGEKVFLECVQDMDHENMFWYRQDPGLGLRLIYFSYDVKMKEKGDIPEGYSVSREKKERFSLILESASTNQTSMYLCASREQVQAPDTQYFGPGTRLTVL.

This clonotype has at least ten counts. The chain is built from TRBV6-1 and TRBJ2-2; D is unresolved. The CDR3 totals 15 residues. V was trimmed by 9 bases and J by 0 bases, leaving 14 bases between them. In germline, CDR1 is MNHNS, CDR2 SASEGT. The CDR3 spells CASAGVQPNTGELFF. DNA for the CDR3: TGTGCCAGTGCCGGAGTACAGCCGAACACCGGGGAGCTGTTTTTT.

This clonotype was seen ten or more times. The V call is TRBV28, the J call TRBJ2-7, with 13 bases that match TRBD2. The CDR3 covers 16 residues. Per the germline V gene, CDR1 is MDHEN and CDR2 is SYDVKM. Trimming cost V 4 bases and J 12 bases; bases outside gene matches: 15. CDR3 nucleotide sequence: TGTGCCAGCAGTTCCGGACTAGCGGGAGCCACCTCGGTTCCGTACTTC. It codes for CASSSGLAGATSVPYF.

This clonotype came up many times. The chain recombines TRBV7-6 with TRBJ2-5; TRBD2 is a possible D gene (5 bases). The CDR3 contains 15 residues. With 2 bases removed from V and 0 bases from J, the gap between germline ends came to 10 bases. Germline V gene data show CDR1 as SGHVS and CDR2 as FNYEAQ. Here the CDR3 reads CASSLRGADQETQYF. In DNA form, the CDR3 reads TGTGCCAGCAGCTTACGGGGAGCGGACCAAGAGACCCAGTACTTC.

This clonotype was recorded a few times. The chain combines TRBV7-9 with TRBJ1-2; D call uncertain. CDR3 length: 15 amino acids. V was clipped by 1 base and J by 0 bases, with 9 bases between them. Per germline, CDR1 SEHNR and CDR2 FQNEAQ (reference sequence). The CDR3 coding sequence is TGTGCCAGCAGCTTAGGATGGGCAGCTAACTATGGCTACACCTTC. It yields the protein CASSLGWAANYGYTF.

This clonotype was counted ten times or more. This rearrangement joins TRBV29-1 to TRBJ1-2, with D unresolved. CDR3 length equals 15 residues. V lost 0 bases and J 4 bases, leaving 15 bases between the germline ends. Germline V gene data show CDR1 as SQVTM and CDR2 as ANQGSEA. The CDR3 DNA reads as TGCAGCGTTGAAGAATGGAGACCCCGGGGCTATGGCTACACCTTC. Its protein is CSVEEWRPRGYGYTF.

This clonotype has a count of ten or more. The rearrangement uses TRBV18 and TRBJ2-5; D ambiguous. This CDR3 is 13 amino acids long. CDR1 and CDR2 from the germline V gene are KGHSH and LQKENI. The V end was cut by 4 bases, the J end by 0 bases, with 6 bases between. CDR3 protein: CASSLRDQETQYF. The CDR3 DNA follows: TGTGCCAGCTCACTACGCGACCAAGAGACCCAGTACTTC.

Many counts were recorded for this clonotype. V gene TRBV24-1 combines with J gene TRBJ2-5; D remains ambiguous. Trimming shortened V by 4 bases and J by 4 bases, and 9 bases separated the two germline ends. There are 13 residues in the CDR3. Germline-derived CDR1 and CDR2 are KGHDR and SFDVKD. The CDR3 reads CATSEQWGETQYF. For the CDR3, the DNA is TGTGCCACCAGTGAACAGTGGGGAGAGACCCAGTACTTC.

The sample holds many counts of this clonotype. The rearrangement uses TRBV28 and TRBJ1-2; 10 bases agree with TRBD1. Germline V gene sequence: CDR1 MDHEN, CDR2 SYDVKM. V lost 5 bases to trimming and J lost 8 bases; unmatched junction nucleotides: 14. The length of the CDR3 is 16 residues. The CDR3 is CASSQFSGTGAEGYTF. DNA for the CDR3: TGTGCCAGCAGTCAGTTCTCCGGGACAGGGGCCGAAGGCTACACCTTC.

V is TRBV30 and J is TRBJ2-2, with 7 bases identical to TRBD1. The CDR3 is 14 residues long. The V gene's germline CDR1 is GTSNPN and CDR2 SVGIG (reference sequence). Trimming cost V 6 bases and J 0 bases; bases outside gene matches: 4. CDR3 sequence (DNA): TGTGCCTGCTTAGGGGGCCCGAACACCGGGGAGCTGTTTTTT. This encodes CACLGGPNTGELFF. The variable domain in full, with the rest retrieved from reference TRBV30 and TRBJ2-2, is SQTIHQWPATLVQPVGSPLSLECTVEGTSNPNLYWYRQAAGRGLQLLFYSVGIGQISSEVPQNLSASRPQDRQFILSSKKLLLSDSGFYLCACLGGPNTGELFFGEGSRLTVL.

In its sample, this clonotype was seen many times. The rearrangement links TRBV6-5 to TRBJ2-2; tentatively, D is TRBD1 or TRBD2 (5 bases each). The V gene's germline CDR1 is MNHEY and CDR2 SVGAGI. Deletions cut 0 bases from V and 14 bases from J, with 16 bases between. The CDR3 contains 14 residues. CDR3 loop: CASSYSVGTAHLFF. In DNA form, the CDR3 reads TGTGCCAGCAGTTACTCGGTTGGGACGGCCCATCTGTTTTTT.

This clonotype showed up many times. CDR3 amino acids: CSVGRASGRETQYF. The DNA for the CDR3 is TGCAGCGTTGGGCGGGCTAGCGGGAGAGAGACCCAGTACTTC. J is TRBJ2-5 and V is TRBV29-1, with 10 nucleotides matching TRBD2. Germline loops: CDR1 SQVTM, CDR2 ANQGSEA. V was clipped by 4 bases and J by 4 bases; unmatched bases: 6. The CDR3 length is 14 residues. Full variable domain (remainder filled in from reference TRBV29-1 and TRBJ2-5): SAVISQKPSRDICQRGTSLTIQCQVDSQVTMMFWYRQQPGQSLTLIATANQGSEATYESGFVIDKFPISRPNLTFSTLTVSNMSPEDSSIYLCSVGRASGRETQYFGPGTRLLVL.

This chain joins TRBV7-8 and TRBJ2-7, with 9 bases matching TRBD2. CDR3 length equals 16 residues. Unmatched junction bases numbered 5, after V lost 2 bases and J lost 0 bases. CDR1 SGHVS and CDR2 FQNEAQ come from the germline V gene. CDR3 DNA sequence: TGTGCCAGCAGCTTACTAGCGGGAACAAGCTCCTACGAGCAGTACTTC. Translating gives CASSLLAGTSSYEQYF.

There are a few counts of this clonotype. V usage is TRBV28 and J usage is TRBJ2-7, with 8 bases fitting TRBD1. The CDR3 extends over 15 amino acids. CDR1 and CDR2 from the germline V gene are MDHEN and SYDVKM. The junction had 11 bases not matched to a gene; V was cut back by 3 bases and J by 7 bases. CDR3 amino acids: CASSFFGTGEIEQYF. For the CDR3, the DNA is TGTGCCAGCAGTTTTTTTGGGACAGGCGAGATAGAGCAGTACTTC. Full variable domain (outside the CDR3, taken from reference TRBV28 and TRBJ2-7): DVKVTQSSRYLVKRTGEKVFLECVQDMDHENMFWYRQDPGLGLRLIYFSYDVKMKEKGDIPEGYSVSREKKERFSLILESASTNQTSMYLCASSFFGTGEIEQYFGPGTRLTVT.

This clonotype has ten or more counts. V and J are TRBV27 and TRBJ2-7; TRBD2 might be the D (5 bases). In germline, CDR1 is MNHEY, CDR2 SMNVEV (reference sequence). The CDR3 extends over 14 amino acids. Trimming pared 2 bases from V and 6 bases from J, leaving 14 bases between. The CDR3 loop is CASSLASHGGEQYF. CDR3 nucleotide sequence: TGTGCCAGCAGTTTAGCCTCCCACGGAGGCGAGCAGTACTTC.

A note on this clonotype: A much larger clone lies one base from this, so it may be a read error. The rearrangement uses TRBV28 and TRBJ1-5, with 7 bases that match TRBD1. Germline lookup yields CDR1 MDHEN and CDR2 SYDVKM. V dropped 6 bases and J dropped 6; count of bases not matched to a gene: 11. The CDR3 is 15 amino acids. Here the CDR3 reads CASSKTGFGTQPQHF. The CDR3 DNA is TGTGCCAGCAGCAAGACAGGGTTCGGCACTCAGCCCCAGCATTTT.